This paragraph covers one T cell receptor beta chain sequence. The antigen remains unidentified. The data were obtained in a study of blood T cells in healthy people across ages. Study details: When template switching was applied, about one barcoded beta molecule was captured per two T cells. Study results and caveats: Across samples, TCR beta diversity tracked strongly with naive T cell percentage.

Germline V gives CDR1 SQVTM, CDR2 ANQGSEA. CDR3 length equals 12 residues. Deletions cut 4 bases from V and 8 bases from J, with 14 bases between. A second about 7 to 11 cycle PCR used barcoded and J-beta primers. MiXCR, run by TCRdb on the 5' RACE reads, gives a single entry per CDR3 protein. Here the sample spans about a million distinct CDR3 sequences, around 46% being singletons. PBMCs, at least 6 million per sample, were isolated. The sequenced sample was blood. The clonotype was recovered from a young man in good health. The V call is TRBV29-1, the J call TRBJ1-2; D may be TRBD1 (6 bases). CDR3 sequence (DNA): TGCAGCGTTGGGGGCAGGGGAGACGGCTACACCTTC. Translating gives CSVGGRGDGYTF.